Following are 32 T cell receptor beta chains from one sample sequenced in a study of cytomegalovirus exposure and HLA in healthy donors. PCR was performed using 60 Vbeta and 13 Jbeta primers. The protocol was immunoSEQ multiplex PCR, while the TCRdb copy is restricted to in-frame clones and leaves out a portion. Of over 130,000 clones in the sample, 70% to 85% are singletons; the top ten hold around 2.4%. Sequencing was performed on PBMCs. These receptors were obtained from a male donor in good health and CMV-seronegative.

The chain is built from TRBV11-2 and TRBJ2-5; maybe TRBD2 (7 bases). V was cut by 5 bases and J by 7 bases, with 17 bases left in between. The germline V gene has CDR1 SGHAT and CDR2 FQNNGV. The CDR3 is 14 amino acids. The CDR3 sequence is CASSTSGARGTQYF. In DNA form, the CDR3 reads TGTGCCAGCAGCACAAGCGGGGCCAGGGGGACCCAGTACTTC.

The J gene is TRBJ2-7, the V gene TRBV5-1; TRBD2 matches 15 bases. The germline V gene encodes CDR1 SGHRS and CDR2 YFSETQ. The ends lost 4 bases at V and 3 bases at J; junction bases unmatched: 5. The CDR3 is 16 amino acids. The CDR3: CASSTGTSGRYYEQYF. In DNA, the CDR3 is TGCGCCAGCAGCACCGGGACTAGCGGGAGGTACTACGAGCAGTACTTC.

The chain has TRBV5-1 and TRBJ2-1; 7 bases fit TRBD2. The V and J ends lost 2 bases and 8 bases, in that order; junction bases with no gene match: 7. This CDR3 has 14 residues. In germline, CDR1 is SGHRS, CDR2 YFSETQ. Written as DNA, the CDR3 is TGCGCCAGCAGCTTTCGGGGGGATGGGGATGAGCAGTTCTTC. Amino acids: CASSFRGDGDEQFF. The whole variable domain, filled in from reference TRBV5-1 and TRBJ2-1, reads KAGVTQTPRYLIKTRGQQVTLSCSPISGHRSVSWYQQTPGQGLQFLFEYFSETQRNKGNFPGRFSGRQFSNSRSEMNVSTLELGDSALYLCASSFRGDGDEQFFGPGTRLTVL.

This rearrangement joins TRBV7-2 to TRBJ2-3, with a possible D match to TRBD2 (5 bases). Trimming cost V 5 bases and J 6 bases, with 12 bases left between them. CDR1 is SGHTA, CDR2 FQGNSA, per germline. The CDR3 is 13 amino acids. This CDR3 is CASSPGLADTQYF. CDR3 bases: TGTGCCAGCAGCCCAGGATTAGCGGATACGCAGTATTTT.

The count of this clone is one. CDR3 coding DNA: TGTGCCAGCAGTGAACTTCCAGGGGGGACCTACGAGCAGTACTTC. Protein sequence: CASSELPGGTYEQYF. The rearrangement uses TRBV6-1 and TRBJ2-7, with D perhaps matching TRBD1 (7 bases). The CDR3 extends over 15 amino acids. Germline CDR1 reads MNHNS; CDR2 reads SASEGT. V was cut by 2 bases and J by 2 bases, with 13 bases left in between.

The rearrangement links TRBV30 to TRBJ1-4; D remains unclear. V lost 5 bases and J lost 8, with 12 bases in between. The CDR3 is made up of 12 amino acids. CDR1 and CDR2 from the germline V gene are GTSNPN and SVGIG (reference sequence). The CDR3 bases are TGTGCCTGGGGCGGGGATGGAGAAAAACTGTTTTTT. Translation gives CAWGGDGEKLFF. Full variable domain (rest looked up from reference TRBV30 and TRBJ1-4): SQTIHQWPATLVQPVGSPLSLECTVEGTSNPNLYWYRQAAGRGLQLLFYSVGIGQISSEVPQNLSASRPQDRQFILSSKKLLLSDSGFYLCAWGGDGEKLFFGSGTQLSVL.

V and J are TRBV5-4 and TRBJ2-5; 12 positions match TRBD2. The DNA end is a closer match to TRBJ2-7, so the J assignment may be wrong. Germline V gene sequence: CDR1 SGHNT, CDR2 YYREEE (reference sequence). The CDR3 has 16 amino acids. CDR3 amino acids: CASSLGSTSGRNEQYF. The CDR3 nucleotides read TGTGCCAGCAGCTTGGGTTCGACTAGCGGGAGAAACGAGCAGTACTTC.

The chain joins TRBV5-4 to TRBJ1-2; a possible D gene is TRBD1 (5 bases). Trimming pared 2 bases from V and 8 bases from J, leaving 25 bases between. Germline V gene sequence: CDR1 SGHNT, CDR2 YYREEE (reference sequence). This CDR3 has 17 residues. The CDR3 sequence: CASSFFGATTGGEGYTF. The CDR3 DNA is TGTGCCAGCAGCTTCTTTGGGGCCACGACCGGCGGGGAGGGCTACACCTTC. Full variable domain (remainder filled in from reference TRBV5-4 and TRBJ1-2): ETGVTQSPTHLIKTRGQQVTLRCSSQSGHNTVSWYQQALGQGPQFIFQYYREEENGRGNFPPRFSGLQFPNYSSELNVNALELDDSALYLCASSFFGATTGGEGYTFGSGTRLTVV.

The genes are TRBV4-3 and TRBJ1-2; D is ambiguous. Germline values: CDR1 LGHNA, CDR2 YSLEER. The CDR3 consists of 16 residues. V dropped 0 bases and J dropped 0 bases, with 11 bases sitting between them. CDR3 nucleotides: TGCGCCAGCAGCCAAGATTTTACGGGGTCTAACTATGGCTACACCTTC. It specifies CASSQDFTGSNYGYTF.

A few counts support this clone. This sequence joins TRBV6-1 and TRBJ2-1; 7 bases match TRBD2. CDR1 and CDR2 from the germline V gene are MNHNS and SASEGT. The trim removed 6 bases at V and 4 bases at J, leaving 15 bases unmatched. The CDR3 runs to 17 residues. The CDR3 loop reads CASSEPLAGEVYNEQFF. CDR3 coding DNA: TGTGCCAGCAGCGAACCTCTGGCGGGAGAGGTTTACAATGAGCAGTTCTTC.

In this sample, this clone turned up a few times. The rearrangement joins TRBV6-5 to TRBJ2-7, with D possibly matching TRBD1 (5 bases). V lost 2 bases and J lost 2, with 10 bases in between. Germline V CDR1 and CDR2: MNHEY, SVGAGI. The CDR3 sequence is 14 residues long. DNA for the CDR3: TGTGCCAGCAGTTACGCCGCCAGGGCCTACGAGCAGTACTTC. Its protein product is CASSYAARAYEQYF.

The table lists this clone with a count of one. The J gene is TRBJ1-2, the V gene TRBV10-3; 8 bases match TRBD1. This CDR3 spans 14 amino acids. Germline V CDR1 and CDR2: ENHRY, SYGVKD. V gave up 6 bases and J gave up 7 bases; unmatched junction bases: 10. CDR3 sequence (DNA): TGTGCCATCAGCTCGACAGGGGCCGACCGTGGCTACACCTTC. Translation: CAISSTGADRGYTF.

This clone came up once. V gene TRBV19 combines with J gene TRBJ2-7; D is possibly TRBD2 (7 bases). The CDR3 extends over 13 amino acids. Trimming removed 6 bases at V and 6 bases at J, with 15 bases between. Germline V lookup: CDR1 LNHDA, CDR2 SQIVND (reference sequence). The CDR3 loop reads CASRGGQVAEQYF. DNA for the CDR3: TGTGCCAGTAGGGGGGGGCAGGTCGCCGAGCAGTACTTC. The complete variable domain, with remaining parts taken from reference TRBV19 and TRBJ2-7, reads DGGITQSPKYLFRKEGQNVTLSCEQNLNHDAMYWYRQDPGQGLRLIYYSQIVNDFQKGDIAEGYSVSREKKESFPLTVTSAQKNPTAFYLCASRGGQVAEQYFGPGTRLTVT.

The chain is built from TRBV4-3 and TRBJ2-7, with 10 bases lining up with TRBD1. The germline CDR1 and CDR2 sequences are LGHNA and YSLEER. V lost 0 bases, J lost 4 bases, and 6 bases stayed unmatched. The CDR3 runs to 16 residues. CDR3 DNA sequence: TGCGCCAGCAGCCAAGAGAAGGGGACAGGGGCTTACGAGCAGTACTTC. It is translated as CASSQEKGTGAYEQYF.

V gene TRBV5-6 combines with J gene TRBJ2-3; weak D call: TRBD2 (5 bases). Germline CDR1 SGHDT, CDR2 YYEEEE. The CDR3 totals 16 residues. Trimming left V 3 bases short and J 2 bases short, with 16 bases between. CDR3 region: CASSSVGGSITDTQYF. CDR3 in DNA: TGTGCCAGCAGCTCGGTGGGCGGGTCTATCACAGATACGCAGTATTTT.

The chain uses TRBV5-1 and TRBJ2-7; the D is unclear. CDR1 and CDR2 from the germline V gene are SGHRS and YFSETQ. The CDR3 runs to 14 residues. V was shortened by 0 bases and J by 0 bases, with 7 bases between the two germline ends. The CDR3 sequence: CASSLATTSYEQYF. For the CDR3, the DNA is TGCGCCAGCAGCTTGGCAACTACCTCCTACGAGCAGTACTTC.

As for this clone: No conserved phenylalanine or tryptophan ends this CDR3, so it is likely a read error. The rearrangement uses TRBV5-4 and TRBJ2-7; TRBD2 might be the D (6 bases). Germline CDR1 reads SGHNT; CDR2 reads YYREEE (reference sequence). Deletions cut 4 bases from V and 2 bases from J, with 13 bases between. The CDR3 has 14 residues. The DNA of the CDR3 is TGTGCCAGCAGCGGGGACTCCTTAACCTACGAGCAGTACCTC. The encoded protein is CASSGDSLTYEQYL.

V gene TRBV5-1 combines with J gene TRBJ2-7, with 7 bases aligning to TRBD2. V lost 3 bases, J lost 2 bases, and 5 bases stayed unmatched. This CDR3 is built from 14 residues. Germline loops: CDR1 SGHRS, CDR2 YFSETQ. The CDR3 region is CASSSQGLTYEQYF. For the CDR3, the DNA is TGCGCCAGCAGCTCTCAGGGACTAACCTACGAGCAGTACTTC.

The CDR3 region is CASKGRARDEQFF. DNA for the CDR3: TGTGCCAGCAAGGGGAGGGCCAGGGATGAGCAGTTCTTC. V usage is TRBV6-6 and J usage is TRBJ2-1, with 7 nucleotides matching TRBD2. This CDR3 spans 13 amino acids. The germline V gene has CDR1 MNHNY and CDR2 SVGAGI (reference sequence). V was pared by 7 bases and J by 8 bases, with 8 bases of the junction left unmatched.

V gene TRBV2 combines with J gene TRBJ2-1; 13 bases fit TRBD2. Germline CDR1 reads SNHLY; CDR2 reads FYNNEI. This CDR3 spans 16 amino acids. Germline trimming cut 2 bases from V and 4 bases from J; bases unmatched to any gene: 2. CDR3 in DNA: TGTGCCAGCAGTGAAAGGGGACTAGCGGGATACAATGAGCAGTTCTTC. It encodes CASSERGLAGYNEQFF.

This clone was observed once. The chain has TRBV5-1 and TRBJ2-1; a possible D gene is TRBD2 (6 bases). The length of the CDR3 is 15 residues. Germline CDR1 SGHRS, CDR2 YFSETQ. V was shortened by 0 bases and J by 3 bases, with 10 bases between the two germline ends. The CDR3 region has the DNA TGCGCCAGCAGCTTGGAGTCGCGGGGCTACAATGAGCAGTTCTTC. It encodes CASSLESRGYNEQFF.

V gene TRBV7-9 combines with J gene TRBJ1-1; 8 bases align to TRBD1. CDR3 length: 14 residues. With 6 bases clipped from V and 5 bases from J, the junction kept 8 bases outside the gene matches. Germline V CDR1 and CDR2: SEHNR, FQNEAQ (reference sequence). The CDR3 spells CASSFGQGGTEAFF. The CDR3 DNA follows: TGTGCCAGCAGTTTTGGACAGGGAGGGACTGAAGCTTTCTTT.

This clone was picked up a small number of times. The chain carries TRBV7-9 and TRBJ2-1; D not certain. V gave up 7 bases and J gave up 3 bases, with 10 bases separating them. The length of the CDR3 is 13 residues. The germline CDR1 and CDR2 sequences are SEHNR and FQNEAQ (reference sequence). CDR3 sequence: CASTPPGYNEQFF. As DNA, the CDR3 is TGTGCCAGCACCCCTCCCGGCTACAATGAGCAGTTCTTC.

This chain links TRBV29-1 with TRBJ2-5; a possible D gene is TRBD2 (5 bases). V was cut by 4 bases and J by 2 bases, with 8 bases left in between. The CDR3 totals 12 residues. CDR1 and CDR2 (germline): SQVTM, ANQGSEA. CDR3 in amino acids: CSVATTQETQYF. CDR3 nucleotides: TGCAGCGTTGCGACTACTCAAGAGACCCAGTACTTC.

The table lists this clone with a few counts. The chain links TRBV7-2 to TRBJ1-1; D is perhaps TRBD1 (6 bases). Germline assignment: CDR1 SGHTA and CDR2 FQGNSA. Trimming shortened V by 6 bases and J by 1 base, and 12 bases separated the two germline ends. This CDR3 has 14 amino acids. CDR3: CASRGGQKNTEAFF. The CDR3 DNA sequence: TGTGCCAGCAGAGGCGGACAGAAGAACACTGAAGCTTTCTTT.

The gene calls are TRBV9 and TRBJ2-2; D might be TRBD2 (6 bases). Germline CDR1 reads SGDLS; CDR2 reads YYNGEE. V was pared by 3 bases and J by 0 bases, with 15 bases between. This CDR3 comprises 17 residues. The CDR3 loop is CASSAPSSGSNTGELFF. In nucleotides, the CDR3 is TGTGCCAGCAGCGCCCCTTCCAGCGGGTCGAACACCGGGGAGCTGTTTTTT.

V and J are TRBV21-1 and TRBJ1-1; the D call of TRBD1 is as the table states it, not checked on the DNA. TRBV21-1 is given as a pseudogene. CDR3 size: 14 residues. CDR3 loop: CASSNLGRATEAFF. The CDR3 DNA reads TGTGCCAGCAGCAACCTTGGCAGGGCCACTGAAGCTTTCTTT.

This clone was detected once. The chain carries TRBV5-4 and TRBJ2-6, with D maybe TRBD1 (6 bases). The CDR3 length is 17 residues. V was clipped by 3 bases and J by 3 bases, with 16 bases between them. The germline V gene has CDR1 SGHNT and CDR2 YYREEE (reference sequence). For the CDR3, the DNA is TGTGCCAGCAGCTCGTCGGACAGAGGTCGTGGGGCCAACGTCCTGACTTTC. It yields the protein CASSSSDRGRGANVLTF.

The sample holds one count of this clone. The chain couples TRBV30 to TRBJ2-2; maybe TRBD2 (6 bases). Germline V lookup: CDR1 GTSNPN, CDR2 SVGIG (reference sequence). This CDR3 has 12 residues. V was shortened by 5 bases and J by 7 bases, with 11 bases between the two germline ends. The CDR3 bases are TGTGCCTGGGGAGGGCTCGGCGGGGAGCTGTTTTTT. As protein: CAWGGLGGELFF.

The V and J genes are TRBV13 and TRBJ1-2; D not certain. Germline V gene data show CDR1 as PRHDT and CDR2 as FYEKMQ (reference sequence). This CDR3 comprises 13 residues. Trimming cost V 1 base and J 6 bases, with 9 bases left between them. The CDR3 bases are TGTGCCAGCAGCTTAGTGGCGGGGAATGGCTACACCTTC. Residues: CASSLVAGNGYTF.

The CDR3 reads CASSGTVLSSYEQYF. The CDR3 region has the DNA TGTGCCAGCAGTGGGACAGTTCTTAGCTCCTACGAGCAGTACTTC. This sequence joins TRBV6-6 and TRBJ2-7; 7 bases are shared with TRBD1. The CDR3 is 15 amino acids. Germline V gene sequence: CDR1 MNHNY, CDR2 SVGAGI (reference sequence). Germline trimming cut 5 bases from V and 0 bases from J; bases unmatched to any gene: 7.

The V call is TRBV6-5, the J call TRBJ2-5; 7 bases map to TRBD2. This CDR3 comprises 13 residues. Unmatched junction bases numbered 2, after V lost 2 bases and J lost 5 bases. Looked up from germline, CDR1 is MNHEY and CDR2 is SVGAGI. The CDR3 is CASSYGEGETQYF. In DNA, the CDR3 is TGTGCCAGCAGTTACGGGGAGGGGGAGACCCAGTACTTC.